This T cell receptor (beta chain) was sequenced during a study of identical twins. TCRdb re-derived calls from the 5' RACE reads in MiXCR, one entry per CDR3 protein. The table has some 900,000 distinct CDR3 sequences, 9% to 15% seen once; the top ten hold roughly 1.6%. This same sample was also part of a study on yellow fever vaccine responses in identical twins.

The sequence derives from a woman between 18 and 29 years old in good health. Sequencing was performed on PBMCs.

CDR3 sequence (DNA): TGTGCCAGCAGGACTAGCGGGGGGTGGGATACGCAGTATTTT. Its translation: CASRTSGGWDTQYF. The V gene is TRBV2, the J gene TRBJ2-3, with 13 bases identical to TRBD2. This CDR3 is built from 14 residues. J gave up 6 bases and V 6 bases, and 3 bases lay outside the gene matches. Looked up from germline, CDR1 is SNHLY and CDR2 is FYNNEI. Using reference TRBV2 and TRBJ2-3 for the parts outside the CDR3, the full variable domain is EPEVTQTPSHQVTQMGQEVILRCVPISNHLYFYWYRQILGQKVEFLVSFYNNEISEKSEIFDDQFSVERPDGSNFTLKIRSTKLEDSAMYFCASRTSGGWDTQYFGPGTRLTVL.